This T cell receptor (beta chain) appears in the sequencing data of a study of blood T cell repertoires in COVID-19. On the study more broadly: Researchers got acute and convalescent COVID-19 samples from the United States, Italy and Spain. The cDNA or gDNA used as material had been derived from T cells, B-cell-depleted T cells, or PBMCs.

Profiling relied on immunoSEQ multiplex PCR, and the TCRdb table lists in-frame clones only, not all of them. The data show 200,000 to 300,000 clones, around 80% seen once. Germline-derived CDR1 and CDR2 are LNHNV and YYDKDF (reference sequence). V shed 3 bases, J shed 0 bases, and the junction held 3 bases outside the gene matches. The CDR3 covers 15 residues. Specimen: peripheral blood. The J gene is TRBJ2-7, the V gene TRBV15; 9 nucleotides agree with TRBD2. This clonotype originated in a human donor in a cohort sampled during active COVID-19. The CDR3 here is CATSRYSGGSYEQYF. CDR3 DNA: TGTGCCACCAGCAGGTATAGCGGGGGCTCCTACGAGCAGTACTTC.